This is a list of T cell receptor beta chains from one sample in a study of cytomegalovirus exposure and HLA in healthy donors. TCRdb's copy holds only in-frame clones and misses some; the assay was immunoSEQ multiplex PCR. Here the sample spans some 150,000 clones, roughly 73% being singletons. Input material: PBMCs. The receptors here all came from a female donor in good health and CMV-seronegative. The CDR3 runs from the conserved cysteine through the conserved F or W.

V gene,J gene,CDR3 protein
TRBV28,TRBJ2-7,CASSSPGRGTGEQYF
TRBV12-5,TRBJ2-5,CASGLVSGFQETQYF
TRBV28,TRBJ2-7,CASSPRDISSYEQYF
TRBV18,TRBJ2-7,CASSQGTEFYEQYF
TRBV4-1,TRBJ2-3,CASSQVEGDTQYF
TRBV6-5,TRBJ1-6,CASSIGQGTPLHF
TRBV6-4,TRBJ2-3,CASSEREESTDTQYF
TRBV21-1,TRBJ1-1,CASSKGTGGSNTEAFF
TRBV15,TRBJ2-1,CATRVSGASYNEQFF
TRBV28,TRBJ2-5,CASSGRDRGFGETQYF
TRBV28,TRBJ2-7,CASSLWTGGDPEQYF
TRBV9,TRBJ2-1,CASSPGTSGTYNEQFF
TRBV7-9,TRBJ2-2,CASSPGQGADGELFF